Listed below are T cell receptor beta chains from one sample, sequenced in a study of read filtering for tumor transcriptome and immune sequencing. TCRdb re-called the reads through MiXCR, storing one row per CDR3 protein. The table shows around 33,000 distinct CDR3 sequences, with 15% to 20% occurring only once. What was sequenced was a population of CD138-negative cells sorted from bone marrow. The receptors here all came from a donor aged 40 or over with multiple myeloma. CDR3s include the opening cysteine and the closing phenylalanine or tryptophan. A D gene is named only where the DNA matches it firmly. Where a row states a size, it is once, few, many or the class of an expanded clone; other rows omit it.

TRBJ1-1 | many | NA | TRBV7-2 | CASRKNHVNTEAFF | TGTGCCAGCAGAAAAAACCACGTAAACACTGAAGCTTTCTTT
TRBJ1-2 | few | TRBD1 | TRBV29-1 | CSVAAPGQGYGYTF | TGCAGCGTCGCTGCTCCAGGACAGGGATATGGCTACACCTTC
TRBJ2-2 | many | NA | TRBV24-1 | CATSDYRPGDTGELFF | TGTGCCACCAGTGATTACCGGCCCGGCGACACCGGGGAGCTGTTTTTT
TRBJ1-5 | many | NA | TRBV6-1 | CASSEGSRRGQPQHF | TGTGCCAGCAGTGAAGGATCCCGACGCGGGCAGCCCCAGCATTTT
TRBJ2-7 | many | TRBD2 | TRBV12-3/TRBV12-4 | CASSRTSGSRSSYEQYF | TGTGCCAGCAGTCGGACTAGCGGGAGCCGAAGCTCCTACGAGCAGTACTTC
TRBJ2-5 | many | TRBD1 | TRBV5-1 | CASSLDRGGTQYF | TGCGCCAGCAGCTTGGACAGGGGCGGGACCCAGTACTTC
TRBJ1-4 | many | NA | TRBV21-1 | CASSKPGQGKEKLFF | TGTGCCAGCAGCAAGCCGGGACAGGGAAAAGAAAAACTGTTTTTT
TRBJ1-5 | many | NA | TRBV20-1 | CSAREIGIRSDQPQHF | TGCAGTGCTAGAGAAATCGGTATTAGATCCGATCAGCCCCAGCATTTT
TRBJ1-5 | many | TRBD1 | TRBV4-1 | CASSQGYRGRGVPQHF | TGCGCCAGCAGCCAGGGATACAGGGGGCGCGGGGTGCCCCAGCATTTT
TRBJ2-3 | many | NA | TRBV10-1 | CASSNTGGADTQYF | TGCGCCAGCAGTAATACCGGAGGCGCAGATACGCAGTATTTT
TRBJ1-1 | NA | TRBD1 | TRBV5-1 | CASSLQGRETEAFF | TGCGCCAGCAGTCTACAGGGGCGGGAGACTGAAGCTTTCTTT
TRBJ1-4 | many | NA | TRBV20-1 | CSADPARPSTNEKLFF | TGCAGTGCAGACCCCGCCAGGCCCTCAACTAATGAAAAACTGTTTTTT
TRBJ2-3 | many | NA | TRBV21-1 | CASTPDRVSTDTQYF | TGTGCCAGCACCCCGGACAGGGTTAGCACAGATACGCAGTATTTT
TRBJ2-2 | many | TRBD2 | TRBV4-1 | CASSQGLAGGGELFF | TGCGCCAGCAGCCAAGGGCTAGCGGGAGGCGGGGAGCTGTTTTTT
TRBJ2-3 | many | NA | TRBV5-1 | CASTYQGSDTQYF | TGCGCCAGCACCTACCAGGGGTCAGATACGCAGTATTTT
TRBJ2-5 | many | TRBD1 | TRBV20-1 | CSARAGSGGETQYF | TGCAGTGCTAGAGCGGGGTCAGGGGGAGAGACCCAGTACTTC
TRBJ2-1 | NA | TRBD2 | TRBV18 | CASSPGDSGGRIEQFF | TGTGCCAGCTCACCAGGTGATAGCGGGGGGCGTATTGAGCAGTTCTTC
TRBJ2-3 | NA | TRBD2 | TRBV20-1 | CSARTLTGTSGGADTQYF | TGCAGTGCTAGGACCCTTACCGGGACTAGCGGGGGGGCAGATACGCAGTATTTT
TRBJ2-3 | many | TRBD2 | TRBV18 | CASGPSGRTDTQYF | TGTGCCAGCGGACCTAGCGGACGCACAGATACGCAGTATTTT
TRBJ1-6 | medium-sized | NA | TRBV11-2 | CASSGVGGNSPLHF | TGTGCCAGCAGCGGGGTAGGGGGGAATTCACCCCTCCACTTT
TRBJ2-3 | NA | NA | TRBV25-1 | CASSDAGTDPDTQYF | TGTGCCAGCAGTGATGCAGGGACTGATCCAGATACGCAGTATTTT
TRBJ2-3 | many | NA | TRBV7-2 | CASSLGMDTQYF | TGTGCCAGCAGCTTAGGGATGGATACGCAGTATTTT
TRBJ2-1 | many | NA | TRBV7-9 | CASSALVGYNSYNEQFF | TGTGCCAGCAGCGCTCTGGTGGGTTACAACTCCTACAATGAGCAGTTCTTC
TRBJ2-3 | many | NA | TRBV5-1 | CASSLARQTSTDTQYF | TGCGCCAGCAGCTTGGCTCGGCAGACCAGCACAGATACGCAGTATTTT
TRBJ1-5 | many | NA | TRBV24-1 | CATSDRQSLNSPQHF | TGTGCCACCAGTGATCGGCAGTCCCTTAATAGTCCCCAGCATTTT
TRBJ2-2 | many | NA | TRBV10-3 | CAISTDSGANTGELFF | TGTGCCATCAGTACAGACAGCGGTGCGAACACCGGGGAGCTGTTTTTT
TRBJ2-1 | many | NA | TRBV29-1 | CSVDSHKSVNEQFF | TGCAGCGTTGATTCCCACAAGAGCGTCAATGAGCAGTTCTTC
TRBJ1-1 | many | NA | TRBV28 | CASSLLEGVSTEAFF | TGTGCCAGCAGTTTATTAGAAGGGGTGAGCACTGAAGCTTTCTTT
TRBJ2-5 | many | NA | TRBV20-1 | CSAGVSGAQETQYF | TGCAGTGCTGGCGTGTCGGGGGCCCAAGAGACCCAGTACTTC
TRBJ1-5 | many | NA | TRBV5-5 | CASSPFRDYQPQHF | TGTGCCAGCAGCCCCTTCCGGGACTATCAGCCCCAGCATTTT
TRBJ2-3 | many | NA | TRBV20-1 | CSPSQGGGLGTDTQYF | TGCAGCCCAAGTCAGGGAGGAGGTCTCGGCACAGATACGCAGTATTTT
TRBJ2-2 | many | NA | TRBV7-6 | CASSLAPSGNTGELFF | TGTGCCAGCAGCTTAGCGCCTAGTGGGAACACCGGGGAGCTGTTTTTT
TRBJ2-5 | many | NA | TRBV4-2 | CASSKTQRETQYF | TGTGCCAGCAGCAAGACGCAGCGAGAGACCCAGTACTTC
TRBJ2-7 | many | TRBD2 | TRBV7-9 | CASRSSGLHYEQYF | TGTGCCAGCAGATCATCGGGACTACACTACGAGCAGTACTTC
TRBJ1-2 | many | NA | TRBV14 | CASSQDLGKDYGYTF | TGTGCCAGCAGCCAAGATTTGGGGAAGGACTATGGCTACACCTTC
TRBJ2-1 | many | NA | TRBV20-1 | CSLGEVGMDEQFF | TGCAGCCTGGGCGAGGTAGGGATGGATGAGCAGTTCTTC
TRBJ2-2 | many | NA | TRBV28 | CASSAWGSTNTGELFF | TGTGCCAGCAGTGCGTGGGGGAGCACGAACACCGGGGAGCTGTTTTTT
TRBJ2-5 | many | NA | TRBV20-1 | CSAIQVIGETQYF | TGCAGTGCTATCCAGGTCATTGGGGAGACCCAGTACTTC
TRBJ2-7 | many | NA | TRBV20-1 | CSARDTRGYHYEQYF | TGCAGTGCTAGAGATACCAGGGGCTACCACTACGAGCAGTACTTC
TRBJ1-1 | many | TRBD1 | TRBV20-1 | CSSGTGALAFF | TGCAGTAGCGGGACAGGGGCTCTTGCTTTCTTT
TRBJ2-1 | medium-sized | TRBD2 | TRBV5-1 | CASSLAGSYNEQFF | TGTGCCAGCAGCTTAGCGGGGTCCTACAATGAGCAGTTCTTC
TRBJ2-6 | many | NA | TRBV6-1 | CASSEVPLSGANVLTF | TGTGCCAGCAGTGAAGTCCCCTTGTCAGGGGCCAACGTCCTGACTTTC
TRBJ2-7 | many | TRBD2 | TRBV5-6 | CASSLAGLSYEQYF | TGTGCCAGCAGCCTAGCGGGCCTTTCCTACGAGCAGTACTTC
TRBJ2-1 | many | TRBD1 | TRBV11-1 | CASSHRDRGRNEQFF | TGTGCCAGCAGCCACCGGGACAGGGGCCGAAATGAGCAGTTCTTC
TRBJ2-1 | many | TRBD2 | TRBV28 | CASSRTSGRTYNEQFF | TGTGCCAGCAGCCGGACTAGCGGGAGAACCTACAATGAGCAGTTCTTC
TRBJ2-1 | many | NA | TRBV7-8 | CASSSRPLDGEQFF | TGTGCCAGCAGCTCCCGACCACTAGACGGTGAGCAGTTCTTC
TRBJ2-7 | NA | NA | TRBV4-2 | CASSQEGVWGYEQYF | TGTGCCAGCAGCCAAGAAGGGGTCTGGGGCTACGAGCAGTACTTC
TRBJ1-3 | many | NA | TRBV6-1 | CASSEGPSGNTIYF | TGTGCCAGCAGTGAAGGCCCTTCTGGAAACACCATATATTTT
TRBJ2-1 | few | NA | TRBV20-1 | CSASAGDSYNEQFF | TGCAGTGCTAGTGCCGGAGACTCCTACAATGAGCAGTTCTTC
TRBJ2-7 | NA | NA | TRBV6-6 | CASSYFRRLYEQYF | TGTGCCAGCAGTTACTTTCGGCGGCTCTACGAGCAGTACTTC
TRBJ1-4 | many | NA | TRBV4-1 | CASSQDDWARDEKLFF | TGCGCCAGCAGCCAAGATGATTGGGCCAGGGATGAAAAACTGTTTTTT